Listed below are T cell receptor beta chains from one sample, sequenced in a study of molecular identifiers for immune sequencing clone quantification. TCRdb called the PCR reads again in MiXCR, with one record for every CDR3 protein. The sample contains tens of thousands of distinct CDR3 sequences, roughly 36% of which appear only once. The sequenced sample consisted of naive CD8+ T cells from blood, with Jurkat cell RNA spiked in. The receptor source for this set is a human donor in good health. Some libraries in this study had Jurkat cell RNA spiked in. The CDR3 runs from the conserved cysteine through the conserved F or W. The D gene is left open where the match is weak. Size values are once, few and many counts, or a class for expanded clones, and some rows have none.

J,V,size,D,DNA,CDR3
TRBJ2-5,TRBV2,.,TRBD2,TGTGCCAGCAGTGAGGAAGCGGGAGGTATTTTGGAGACCCAGTACTTC,CASSEEAGGILETQYF
TRBJ2-7,TRBV29-1,many,TRBD1,TGCAGCGTGGAAGACAGGGCCTACGAGCAGTACTTC,CSVEDRAYEQYF
TRBJ1-2,TRBV12-3/TRBV12-4,many,TRBD1,TGTGCCAGCAGTCCGGACAGGGGGTTTCATGGCTACACCTTC,CASSPDRGFHGYTF
TRBJ2-7,TRBV4-1,.,.,TGCGCCGGCTGGGCAGGGGAACGCGAGCAGTACTTC,CAGWAGEREQYF
TRBJ2-3,TRBV12-3/TRBV12-4,.,TRBD2,TGTACCAGCAGTTTGTGGGGACTAGAGGCCGATACGCAGTATTTT,CTSSLWGLEADTQYF
TRBJ2-3,TRBV23-1,.,.,TGCGCCAGCAGTCAATCGGGGGTACGGCCCGCTGCAGATACGCAGTATTTT,CASSQSGVRPAADTQYF
TRBJ1-1,TRBV7-8,few,.,TGTGCCGGCAGCTTAGAAGTGTCGAACACTGAAGCTTTCTTT,CAGSLEVSNTEAFF
TRBJ1-1,TRBV5-1,many,.,TGCGCCAGCCGGGACCGCCATAAGGAAGCTTTCTTT,CASRDRHKEAFF
TRBJ2-7,TRBV28,many,.,TGTGCCAGCAGTCCATCCCGTCTCGAGCAGTACTTC,CASSPSRLEQYF
TRBJ2-7,TRBV7-2,medium-sized,.,TGTGCCAGCAGCATACCCGGGACAGAGCAGTACTTC,CASSIPGTEQYF
TRBJ2-3,TRBV6-2/TRBV6-3,once,.,TGTGCCAGCAGTTACGTCCTCTTGGATACGCAGTATTTT,CASSYVLLDTQYF
TRBJ2-5,TRBV19,many,.,TGTGCCAGTAGTTGGAGTCCAACAGAGACCCAGTACTTC,CASSWSPTETQYF
TRBJ2-4,TRBV27,.,.,TGTGCCAGCAGTTTAAACAGCTTCATAGCCAAAAACATTCAGTACTTC,CASSLNSFIAKNIQYF
TRBJ2-1,TRBV20-1,.,TRBD2,TGCAGTTCTAGAGCCCCCCTTAGCGGGAGGGCCCGGGATGAGCAGTTCTTC,CSSRAPLSGRARDEQFF
TRBJ2-2,TRBV9,.,.,TGTGCCAGCAGCCCAAAAACAGGGACCGGGGAGCTGTTTTTT,CASSPKTGTGELFF
TRBJ2-7,TRBV20-1,.,.,TGCAGTGCTAGAGTCCCCTACGAGCAGTACTTC,CSARVPYEQYF
TRBJ1-4,TRBV28,.,.,TGTGCCAGCAGTTTACAAGCACGTTTTGGACAACATAATGAAAAACTGTTTTTT,CASSLQARFGQHNEKLFF
TRBJ2-2,TRBV7-6,many,.,TGTGCCAGCAGCACGCGCGGGGAGCTGTTTTTT,CASSTRGELFF
TRBJ2-1,TRBV7-9,.,.,TGTGCCACCTCACAGAACCCAGGCCCCGCGGGGCAGTTCTTC,CATSQNPGPAGQFF
TRBJ2-7,TRBV4-3,.,TRBD2,TGCGCCAGCAGCCCCGGACTAGCGGGATCCTACGAGCAGTACTTC,CASSPGLAGSYEQYF
TRBJ1-5,TRBV7-9,few,.,TGTGCCAGCAGCCTAGGGTCGTATCAGCCCCAGCATTTT,CASSLGSYQPQHF
TRBJ2-7,TRBV4-1,.,.,TGCGCCAGCAGCCAAGAGAGGTGGGGCAACTCCTACGAGCAGTACTTC,CASSQERWGNSYEQYF
TRBJ2-2,TRBV15,many,.,TGTGCCACCGGGACTGGAGGGACCGGGGAGCTGTTTTTT,CATGTGGTGELFF
TRBJ1-2,TRBV3-1,many,.,TGTGCCAGCAGCCCCACTTTTGCGGGTAATGGCTACACCTTC,CASSPTFAGNGYTF
TRBJ2-7,TRBV5-4,many,TRBD2,TGTGCCAGCAGCTTAGGCGGGAGTTGGTACGAGCAGTACTTC,CASSLGGSWYEQYF
TRBJ1-5,TRBV4-2,once,TRBD1,TGTGCCAGCAGCCAAGATCTGGGACCAGGGGGAAGGGGCAATCAGCCCCAGCATTTT,CASSQDLGPGGRGNQPQHF
TRBJ2-3,TRBV5-6,few,TRBD2,TGTGCCAGCAGAGACGGGGGGGTATCAGATACGCAGTATTTT,CASRDGGVSDTQYF
TRBJ2-7,TRBV7-9,few,TRBD1,TGTGCCAGCGGACAGACAGGGAATCGATACGAGCAGTACTTC,CASGQTGNRYEQYF
TRBJ2-7,TRBV6-2/TRBV6-3,few,.,TGTGCCAGCAGTTACCTGGACCTCAACCCAGGCCCCTACGAGCAGTACTTC,CASSYLDLNPGPYEQYF
TRBJ2-2,TRBV2,.,TRBD2,TGTGCCAGCACTGGGAGGCGGGAGTTGGTCGGGGAGCTGTTTTTT,CASTGRRELVGELFF
TRBJ2-6,TRBV7-2,.,.,TGTGCCAGCAGCTCTAACACGGCTGGGGCCAACGTCCTGACTTTC,CASSSNTAGANVLTF
TRBJ2-3,TRBV7-9,.,.,TGTGCCAGCAGCTGGGAAGGGCCAGATACGCAGTATTTT,CASSWEGPDTQYF
TRBJ2-7,TRBV11-2,few,.,TGTGCCAGCAGCTTGGGAGCGGGCGGAACCTACGAGCAGTACTTC,CASSLGAGGTYEQYF
TRBJ2-1,TRBV10-3,.,TRBD2,TGTGCCATCTCCGGACTAGCGGGGGACCAGCAGTTCTTC,CAISGLAGDQQFF
TRBJ2-1,TRBV5-5,.,.,TGTGCCAGCAGCCCGACTGTCGATGAGCAGTTCTTC,CASSPTVDEQFF
TRBJ2-1,TRBV4-1,.,.,TGCGCCAGCAGCAGGGCGTCGGGAGAGTACAATGAGCAGTTCTTC,CASSRASGEYNEQFF
TRBJ1-5,TRBV28,.,.,TGTGCCAGCAGACGAATTGTGGGTAGCAATCAGCCCCAGCATTTT,CASRRIVGSNQPQHF
TRBJ2-2,TRBV5-1,many,.,TGCGCCAGCAGCTTTTCCTCCCGGAACACCGGGGAGCTGTTTTTT,CASSFSSRNTGELFF
TRBJ2-7,TRBV4-1,.,TRBD2,TGCGCCAGCAGCCAAGACCGCGGGGGCTCCTACGAGCAGTACTTC,CASSQDRGGSYEQYF
TRBJ2-3,TRBV15,.,.,TGTGCCACCAGCAGAGCAGGTCTGGGGTCTGCAGATACGCAGTATTTT,CATSRAGLGSADTQYF
TRBJ2-3,TRBV12-3/TRBV12-4,few,.,TGTGCCAGCACCCAGGTTGGGGTAGGAGATACGCAGTATTTT,CASTQVGVGDTQYF
TRBJ2-6,TRBV13,few,.,TGTGCCAGCAGCATGCAGGGGACTGGGGCCAACGTCCTGACTTTC,CASSMQGTGANVLTF
TRBJ1-5,TRBV6-1,.,.,TGTGCCAGCAGCGAACAGATTTATAGCAATCAGCCCCAGCTTTTT,CASSEQIYSNQPQLF
TRBJ2-4,TRBV20-1,.,.,TGCAGTGCTACGTCAGGGGAAGAGGCCAAAAACATTCAGTACTTC,CSATSGEEAKNIQYF
TRBJ2-1,TRBV5-4,.,TRBD1,TGTGCCAGCAGTCCAGGCGGGACAGGGGGCGCCGAGCAGTTCTTC,CASSPGGTGGAEQFF
TRBJ1-6,TRBV23-1,once,.,TGCGCCAGCAGTGTCCGGGGCGGGTATAATTCACCCCTCCACTTT,CASSVRGGYNSPLHF
TRBJ2-7,TRBV5-1,few,TRBD1,TGCGCCAGCAGCTTGGACTGGGACAGGGGCTACGAGCAGTACTTC,CASSLDWDRGYEQYF
TRBJ1-5,TRBV12-3/TRBV12-4,.,.,TGTGCCAGCGGTCTGCGCTTGATTAATCAGCCCCAGCATTTT,CASGLRLINQPQHF
TRBJ2-5,TRBV7-9,.,.,TGTGCCAGCAGCTTAAGTACGCGTGAGACCCAGTACTTC,CASSLSTRETQYF
TRBJ1-2,TRBV5-6,.,.,TGTGCCAGCAGCTTGGTGTCAGGTCATGGCTACACCTTC,CASSLVSGHGYTF
TRBJ2-7,TRBV9,few,.,TGTGCCAGCAGTTCCTCCCGGGGGGAGCAGTACTTC,CASSSSRGEQYF
TRBJ2-5,TRBV9,.,.,TGTGCCAGCAGCGTAGTTGGAGACCAGGAGACCCAGTACTTC,CASSVVGDQETQYF
TRBJ2-7,TRBV7-6,many,.,TGTGCCAGCAGCCCACAACTAACTCGCGGAAGCTACGAGCAGTACTTC,CASSPQLTRGSYEQYF
TRBJ2-7,TRBV7-2,many,.,TGTGCCAGCAGCAACCGGGACTTCTCCTACGAGCAGTACTTC,CASSNRDFSYEQYF
TRBJ2-5,TRBV7-6,few,.,TGTGCCAGCAGCCCAACTAGACAGCATTCCGAGACCCAGTACTTC,CASSPTRQHSETQYF